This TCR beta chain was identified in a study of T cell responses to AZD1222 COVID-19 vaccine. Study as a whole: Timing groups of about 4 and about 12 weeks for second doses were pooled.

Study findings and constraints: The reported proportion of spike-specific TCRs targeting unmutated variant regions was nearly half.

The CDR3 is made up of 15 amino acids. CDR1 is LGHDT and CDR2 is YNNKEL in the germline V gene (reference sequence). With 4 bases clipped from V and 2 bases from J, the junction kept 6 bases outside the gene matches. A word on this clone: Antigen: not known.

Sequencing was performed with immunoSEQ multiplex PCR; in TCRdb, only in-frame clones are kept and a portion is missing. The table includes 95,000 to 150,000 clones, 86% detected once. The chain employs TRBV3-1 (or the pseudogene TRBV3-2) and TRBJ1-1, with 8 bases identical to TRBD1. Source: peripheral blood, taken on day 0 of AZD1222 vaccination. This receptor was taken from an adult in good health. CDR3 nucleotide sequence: TGTGCCAGCAGCCCCCAGGGACAGGCTAACACTGAAGCTTTCTTT. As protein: CASSPQGQANTEAFF.